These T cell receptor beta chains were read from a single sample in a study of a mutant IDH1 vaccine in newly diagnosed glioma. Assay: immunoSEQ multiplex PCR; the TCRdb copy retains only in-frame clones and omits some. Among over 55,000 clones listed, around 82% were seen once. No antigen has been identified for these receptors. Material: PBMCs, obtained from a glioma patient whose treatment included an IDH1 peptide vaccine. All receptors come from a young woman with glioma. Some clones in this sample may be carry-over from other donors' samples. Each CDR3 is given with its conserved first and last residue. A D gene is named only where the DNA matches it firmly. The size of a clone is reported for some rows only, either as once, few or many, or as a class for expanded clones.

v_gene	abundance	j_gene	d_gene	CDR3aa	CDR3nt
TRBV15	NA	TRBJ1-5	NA	CATSTTPYSNQPQHF	TGTGCCACCAGCACTACCCCGTATAGCAATCAGCCCCAGCATTTT
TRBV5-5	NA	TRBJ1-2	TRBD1	CASSYHPGTGEGYTF	TGTGCCAGCAGCTACCACCCCGGGACAGGAGAGGGCTACACCTTC
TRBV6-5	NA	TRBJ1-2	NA	CASSYRATGPNYGYTF	TGTGCCAGCAGTTATCGGGCGACAGGACCTAACTATGGCTACACCTTC
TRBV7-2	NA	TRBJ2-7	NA	CASSPSGSGEQYF	TGTGCCAGCAGCCCAAGTGGCTCCGGAGAGCAGTACTTC
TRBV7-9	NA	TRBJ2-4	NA	CASSLAAPPHIQYF	TGTGCCAGCAGCTTAGCGGCCCCACCCCACATTCAGTACTTC
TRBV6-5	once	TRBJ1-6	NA	CASSQDVQGTLHF	TGTGCCAGCAGTCAGGACGTGCAAGGGACCCTCCACTTT
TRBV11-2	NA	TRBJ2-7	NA	CASSLLRAPGPSYEQYF	TGTGCCAGCAGCTTGCTTCGAGCTCCGGGACCGAGCTACGAGCAGTACTTC
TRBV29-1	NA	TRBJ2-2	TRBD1	CSVGQGDTGELFF	TGCAGCGTGGGACAGGGGGACACCGGGGAGCTGTTTTTT
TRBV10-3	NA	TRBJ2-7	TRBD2	CAISGRLAGGDEQYF	TGTGCCATCAGTGGCCGACTAGCGGGAGGCGACGAGCAGTACTTC
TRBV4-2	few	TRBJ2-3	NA	CASSLGGRDTQYF	TGTGCCAGCAGCCTTGGGGGAAGAGATACGCAGTATTTT
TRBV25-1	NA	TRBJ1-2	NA	CASSGGWVTGGYGYTF	TGTGCCAGCAGTGGGGGGTGGGTCACCGGAGGTTATGGCTACACCTTC
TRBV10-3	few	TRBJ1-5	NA	CAISDRQGDQPQHF	TGTGCCATCAGTGATCGGCAGGGAGATCAGCCCCAGCATTTT
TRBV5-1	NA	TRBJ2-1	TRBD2	CASSLETRGAEQFF	TGCGCCAGCAGCTTGGAAACGCGGGGGGCTGAGCAGTTCTTC
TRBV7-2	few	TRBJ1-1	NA	CASSLGRTEAFF	TGTGCCAGCAGCTTAGGGCGCACTGAAGCTTTCTTT
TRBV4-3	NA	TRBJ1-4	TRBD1	CASSPGTGRTNEKLFF	TGCGCCAGCAGCCCCGGGACAGGGCGGACTAATGAAAAACTGTTTTTT
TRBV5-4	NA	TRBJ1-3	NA	CASSLGGDSGNTIYF	TGTGCCAGCAGCTTGGGAGGAGACTCTGGAAACACCATATATTTT
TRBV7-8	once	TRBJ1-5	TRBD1	CASSDRGYQPQHF	TGTGCCAGCAGCGACAGGGGGTATCAGCCCCAGCATTTT
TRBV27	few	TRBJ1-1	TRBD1	CASNRGLGTEAFF	TGTGCCAGTAACAGGGGCCTGGGGACTGAAGCTTTCTTT
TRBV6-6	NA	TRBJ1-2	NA	CASNNNYGYTF	TGTGCCAGCAATAACAACTATGGCTACACCTTC
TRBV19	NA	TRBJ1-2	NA	CASSLQGYGYTF	TGTGCCAGTAGTTTGCAGGGGTATGGCTACACCTTC
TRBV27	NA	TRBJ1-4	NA	CASKPRETWLVATNEKLFF	TGTGCCAGCAAGCCGAGGGAGACGTGGCTAGTTGCAACTAATGAAAAACTGTTTTTT
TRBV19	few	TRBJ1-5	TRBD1	CASSTSPTGGVPPSNQPQHF	TGTGCCAGTAGTACATCCCCCACAGGGGGCGTACCACCTAGCAATCAGCCCCAGCATTTT
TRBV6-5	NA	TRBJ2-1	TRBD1	CASRRGGGNNEQFF	TGTGCCAGCAGGCGAGGGGGCGGCAACAATGAGCAGTTCTTC
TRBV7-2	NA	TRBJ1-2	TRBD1	CASSLSEGARDGYTF	TGTGCCAGCAGCTTGTCGGAGGGGGCCAGGGATGGCTACACCTTC
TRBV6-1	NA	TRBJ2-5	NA	CASSEMGRDQYF	TGTGCCAGCAGTGAAATGGGCAGGGACCAGTACTTC
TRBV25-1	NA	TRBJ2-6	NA	CASGSRISGANVLTF	TGTGCCAGCGGATCGAGAATCTCTGGGGCCAACGTCCTGACTTTC
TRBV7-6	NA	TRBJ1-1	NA	CASSFKGNTEAFF	TGTGCCAGCAGCTTCAAAGGCAACACTGAAGCTTTCTTT
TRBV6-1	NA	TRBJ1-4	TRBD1	CASSEAAGQSFEKLFF	TGTGCCAGCAGTGAAGCGGCGGGACAGTCCTTTGAAAAACTGTTTTTT
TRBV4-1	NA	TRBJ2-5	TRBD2	CASSQDAGGRETQYF	TGCGCCAGCAGCCAAGATGCGGGGGGCCGAGAGACCCAGTACTTC
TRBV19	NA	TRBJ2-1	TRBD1	CASSIGLGTEYNEQFF	TGTGCCAGTAGTATAGGTTTGGGGACAGAATACAATGAGCAGTTCTTC
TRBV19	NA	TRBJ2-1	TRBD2	CASRRGGGTYNEQFF	TGTGCCAGTAGGCGTGGGGGGGGAACCTACAATGAGCAGTTCTTC
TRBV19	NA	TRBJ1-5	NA	CASYAGNSNQPQHF	TGTGCCAGTTACGCAGGGAATAGCAATCAGCCCCAGCATTTT
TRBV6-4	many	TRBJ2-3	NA	CASSDSAGSTDTQYF	TGTGCCAGCAGTGACTCTGCGGGGAGCACAGATACGCAGTATTTT
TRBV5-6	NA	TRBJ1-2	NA	CASSSQTVSGYTF	TGTGCCAGCAGCTCACAGACAGTCTCTGGCTACACCTTC
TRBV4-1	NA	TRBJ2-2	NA	CASSPPGPVTGELFF	TGCGCCAGCAGCCCCCCGGGACCAGTCACCGGGGAGCTGTTTTTT
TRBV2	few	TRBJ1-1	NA	CASRDAMGTEAFF	TGTGCCAGCAGGGACGCCATGGGCACTGAAGCTTTCTTT
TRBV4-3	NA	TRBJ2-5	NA	CASSQDDRSEETQYF	TGCGCCAGCAGCCAAGATGACAGGAGTGAAGAGACCCAGTACTTC
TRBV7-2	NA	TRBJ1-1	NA	CASSLAHGTTEAFF	TGTGCCAGCAGCTTAGCGCACGGGACCACTGAAGCTTTCTTT
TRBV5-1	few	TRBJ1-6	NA	CASSVDGVGQSSPLHF	TGCGCCAGCAGCGTTGACGGGGTCGGACAGAGTTCACCCCTCCACTTT
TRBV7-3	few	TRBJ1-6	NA	CASSVNPGSPLHF	TGTGCCAGCAGTGTCAACCCGGGTTCACCCCTCCACTTT
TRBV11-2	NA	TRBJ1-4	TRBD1	CASSLGTGEKLFF	TGTGCCAGCAGCTTGGGGACAGGGGAAAAACTGTTTTTT
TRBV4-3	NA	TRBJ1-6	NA	CVSSLQDYRSSYNSPLHF	TGCGTCAGCAGCCTCCAAGATTACCGGAGCTCCTATAATTCACCCCTCCACTTT
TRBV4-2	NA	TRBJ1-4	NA	CASSPPREPEEKLFF	TGTGCCAGCAGCCCCCCGCGGGAACCGGAGGAAAAACTGTTTTTT
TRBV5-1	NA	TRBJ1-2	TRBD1	CASSLGDRGNYGYTF	TGCGCCAGCAGCTTAGGAGACAGGGGGAACTATGGCTACACCTTC
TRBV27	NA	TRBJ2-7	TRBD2	CANSLSRGRTYEQYF	TGTGCCAACAGTTTATCTCGCGGGAGAACTTACGAGCAGTACTTC
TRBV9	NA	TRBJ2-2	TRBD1	CASSPLRDRVTGELFF	TGTGCCAGCAGCCCCCTCCGGGACAGGGTAACCGGGGAGCTGTTTTTT
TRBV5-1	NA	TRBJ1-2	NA	CASSLVQSNYGYTF	TGCGCCAGCAGCTTGGTACAGAGTAACTATGGCTACACCTTC
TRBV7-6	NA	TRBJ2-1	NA	CASSLTMGSYNEQFF	TGTGCCAGCAGCTTGACCATGGGGTCCTACAATGAGCAGTTCTTC
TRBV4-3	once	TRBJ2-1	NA	CASSQDMRSDEQFF	TGCGCCAGCAGCCAAGATATGAGGTCGGATGAGCAGTTCTTC
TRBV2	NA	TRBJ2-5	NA	CASSDSGLRKETQYF	TGTGCCAGCAGTGACTCGGGACTCAGAAAAGAGACCCAGTACTTC
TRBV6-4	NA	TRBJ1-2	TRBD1	CASSDGTGGYGYTF	TGTGCCAGCAGTGACGGGACAGGGGGCTATGGCTACACCTTC
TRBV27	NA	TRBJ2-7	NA	CASSLRPGSSYEQYF	TGTGCCAGCAGTTTACGGCCAGGGAGCTCCTACGAGCAGTACTTC
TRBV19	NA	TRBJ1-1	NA	CASSFLNTEAFF	TGTGCCAGTAGTTTCTTGAACACTGAAGCTTTCTTT
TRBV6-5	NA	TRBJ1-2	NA	CASSYSIQGNYGYTF	TGTGCCAGCAGTTACTCGATTCAGGGGAACTATGGCTACACCTTC
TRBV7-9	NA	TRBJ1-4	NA	CASSLGGPNEKLFF	TGTGCCAGCAGCTTAGGAGGGCCGAATGAAAAACTGTTTTTT
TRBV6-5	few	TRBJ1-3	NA	CASSPGPGSGNTIYF	TGTGCCAGCAGTCCCGGGCCAGGCTCTGGAAACACCATATATTTT
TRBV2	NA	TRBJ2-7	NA	CASQGTFYEQYF	TGTGCCAGCCAGGGCACTTTCTACGAGCAGTACTTC